This T cell receptor (beta chain) was obtained from a study of molecular identifiers for immune sequencing clone quantification. Study-level results: Clone sizes could be underestimated for highly expanded clones when identical TCR molecules share a barcode. Clones that had above 20 RNA copies took up over 99% of effector molecules but under 1% in naive cells.

For this clonotype: As yet, its antigen is unknown. With a much larger clone just one base away, this may be a read error.

One entry per CDR3 protein, called by TCRdb with MiXCR from the PCR reads. The repertoire holds 250,000 to 400,000 distinct CDR3 sequences, about 22% seen once, with 0.75% to 0.85% in the top ten. The CDR3 runs 15 residues. V lost 2 bases and J 9 bases, leaving 17 bases between the germline ends. CDR1 is MNHEY and CDR2 is SVGEGT in the germline V gene. Sorted naive CD8 T cells, roughly 20,000 to 1,100,000, were sequenced from 10%, 30% or 50% RNA. This sequence was found in a human donor in good health. Some libraries in this study had Jurkat cell RNA spiked in. The sequenced sample was naive CD8+ T cells from blood, with Jurkat cell RNA spiked in. Subset denoted: FACS-sorted CD8+CD4-CCR7+CD45RA+ naive T cells. The gene calls are TRBV6-2 or TRBV6-3 and TRBJ2-1; no clear D gene. The DNA for the CDR3 is TGTGCCAGCAGTTACCTTAGACGGCCGATAGGTGAGCAGTTCTTC. It encodes CASSYLRRPIGEQFF.